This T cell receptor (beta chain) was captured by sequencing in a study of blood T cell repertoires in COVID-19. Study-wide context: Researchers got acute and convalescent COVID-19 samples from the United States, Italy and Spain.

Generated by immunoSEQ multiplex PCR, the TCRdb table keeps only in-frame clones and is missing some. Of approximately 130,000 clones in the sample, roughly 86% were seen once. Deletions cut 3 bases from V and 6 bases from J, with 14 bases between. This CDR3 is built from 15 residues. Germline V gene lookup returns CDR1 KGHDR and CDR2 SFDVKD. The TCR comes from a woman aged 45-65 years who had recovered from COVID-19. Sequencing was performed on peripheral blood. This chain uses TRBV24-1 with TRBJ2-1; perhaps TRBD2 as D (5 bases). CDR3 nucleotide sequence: TGTGCCACCAGTGATCCGGGAACGGGCCCCAATGAGCAGTTCTTC. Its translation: CATSDPGTGPNEQFF.